Below, 5 T cell receptor beta chains from the same sample are listed, as sequenced in a study of beta chain features in type 1 diabetes. Findings and caveats of the study: Among all four CD4+ subsets, Type 1 diabetes patients had TCRB CDR3s that were moderately but significantly shorter.

These receptors are not linked to any known antigen. Expressed TCRB transcripts were sequenced because the isolated RNA had all been reverse transcribed beforehand. Produced via immunoSEQ multiplex PCR; TCRdb's table is partial and in-frame only. The repertoire holds over 650,000 clones, with over 12% as singletons. Sequencing used naive CD4+ T cells from blood. All receptors come from a man aged 18 to 30 with type 1 diabetes.

The CDR3 loop reads CASSLSWSLGETQYF. The CDR3 nucleotides read TGTGCCAGCAGCTTGTCTTGGAGTCTGGGCGAGACCCAGTACTTC. This chain connects TRBV7-3 to TRBJ2-5; D gene unclear. Germline values: CDR1 SGHTA, CDR2 FQGTGA. There are 15 residues in the CDR3. V lost 3 bases, J lost 5 bases, and 16 bases lay in between.

This clone has more than one count but fewer than ten. The rearrangement joins TRBV6-5 to TRBJ2-2; weak D call: TRBD2 (5 bases). CDR1 and CDR2 (germline): MNHEY, SVGAGI. V shed 10 bases and J shed 2 bases, with 11 bases lying between them. This CDR3 region has 13 residues. In DNA, the CDR3 is TGTGCCACCAGGACTCTCAACACCGGGGAGCTGTTTTTT. Translation gives CATRTLNTGELFF.

This chain joins TRBV25-1 and TRBJ2-7, with D possibly TRBD1 on 6 matching bases. Looked up from germline, CDR1 is MGHDK and CDR2 is SYGVNS. The CDR3 contains 15 residues. Trimming took 3 bases from V and 3 from J, leaving 15 bases between them. The CDR3 loop reads CASSEAGANRYEQYF. Written as DNA, the CDR3 is TGTGCCAGCAGTGAGGCAGGGGCAAACCGCTACGAGCAGTACTTC.

This clone appeared a few times. V usage is TRBV9 and J usage is TRBJ2-7; 9 bases line up with TRBD2. Germline-derived CDR1 and CDR2 are SGDLS and YYNGEE. The CDR3 sequence is 15 residues long. V trimming: 3 bases; J trimming: 3 bases; junction bases outside the gene matches: 7. The CDR3 bases are TGTGCCAGCAGCGCTGCGGGAGGGACGGGCTACGAGCAGTACTTC. It is translated as CASSAAGGTGYEQYF.

The sample holds one count of this clone. The V gene is TRBV6-6, the J gene TRBJ2-7; D is perhaps TRBD1 or TRBD2 (5 bases each). V lost 6 bases and J lost 2, with 8 bases in between. Germline CDR1 reads MNHNY; CDR2 reads SVGAGI (reference sequence). The CDR3 runs 12 residues. CDR3 loop: CASRGPAYEQYF. CDR3 nucleotides: TGTGCCAGCAGGGGACCAGCCTACGAGCAGTACTTC.